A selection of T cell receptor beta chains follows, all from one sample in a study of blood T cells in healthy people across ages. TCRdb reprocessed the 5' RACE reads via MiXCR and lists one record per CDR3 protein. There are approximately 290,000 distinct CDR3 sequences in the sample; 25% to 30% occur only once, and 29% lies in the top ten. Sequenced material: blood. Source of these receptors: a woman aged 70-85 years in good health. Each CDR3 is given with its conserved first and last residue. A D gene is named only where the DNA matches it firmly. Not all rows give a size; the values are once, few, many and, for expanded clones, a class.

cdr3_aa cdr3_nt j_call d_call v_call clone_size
CASSLPETGVYEQYF TGTGCCAGCAGTTTACCTGAAACAGGGGTCTACGAGCAGTACTTC TRBJ2-7 TRBD1 TRBV28 many
CASHGTEGYEQYF TGTGCCAGCCACGGGACAGAGGGCTACGAGCAGTACTTC TRBJ2-7 TRBD1 TRBV25-1 NA
CASSIQGADEKLFF TGTGCCAGCAGTATACAGGGGGCGGATGAAAAACTGTTTTTT TRBJ1-4 TRBD1 TRBV12-3/TRBV12-4 NA
CASSQTRVAKNIQYF TGTGCCAGCAGCCAGACGCGGGTAGCCAAAAACATTCAGTACTTC TRBJ2-4 NA TRBV3-1 few
CASSPQGQPNEKLFF TGTGCCAGCTCACCGCAGGGACAGCCTAATGAAAAACTGTTTTTT TRBJ1-4 TRBD1 TRBV18 many
CASSQAGGGLAGETQYF TGTGCCAGCAGCCAAGCCGGAGGGGGACTAGCTGGGGAGACCCAGTACTTC TRBJ2-5 TRBD2 TRBV4-2 few
CASRGSGRGEETQYF TGTGCCAGCCGCGGCAGCGGGAGGGGAGAAGAGACCCAGTACTTC TRBJ2-5 TRBD2 TRBV28 NA
CASSPILLAGESEQYF TGTGCCAGCAGTCCAATTCTACTAGCGGGAGAATCCGAGCAGTACTTC TRBJ2-7 TRBD2 TRBV2 few
CSATSYQETQYF TGCAGTGCTACCTCGTACCAAGAGACCCAGTACTTC TRBJ2-5 NA TRBV20-1 few
CAGSRRLQRESGANVLTF TGTGCCGGTAGTCGGCGCCTTCAGAGGGAATCTGGGGCCAACGTCCTGACTTTC TRBJ2-6 NA TRBV19 few
CASRDTGGEVEKLFF TGTGCCAGCAGGGATACAGGGGGCGAGGTAGAAAAACTGTTTTTT TRBJ1-4 TRBD1 TRBV6-6 NA
CASSLELGGPSSYEQYF TGTGCCAGCAGCTTAGAGTTAGGGGGACCCAGCTCCTACGAGCAGTACTTC TRBJ2-7 NA TRBV7-2 NA
CASSRQLIGELFF TGTGCCAGCAGCCGACAGCTAATCGGGGAGCTGTTTTTT TRBJ2-2 NA TRBV7-3 few
CASSPNRGDNYGYTF TGTGCCAGCAGCCCTAACAGGGGGGATAACTATGGCTACACCTTC TRBJ1-2 TRBD1 TRBV7-9 few
CASRHRPGTGVADTQYF TGTGCCAGCAGACACCGTCCCGGGACAGGGGTTGCAGATACGCAGTATTTT TRBJ2-3 TRBD1 TRBV27 many
CASSLYADSYEQYF TGTGCCAGCAGCTTATATGCGGATTCCTACGAGCAGTACTTC TRBJ2-7 NA TRBV7-2 few
CSARSGKHYEQYF TGCAGTGCTAGGTCCGGGAAACACTACGAGCAGTACTTC TRBJ2-7 NA TRBV20-1 NA
CSAAGNPSYEQYF TGCAGTGCTGCCGGGAACCCCTCCTACGAGCAGTACTTC TRBJ2-7 NA TRBV20-1 many
CSAPSGLPSSYEQYF TGCAGTGCCCCGAGTGGGCTACCGAGCTCCTACGAGCAGTACTTC TRBJ2-7 NA TRBV20-1 few
CASSLTGVYEQYF TGTGCCAGCAGCCTGACGGGGGTCTACGAGCAGTACTTC TRBJ2-7 NA TRBV5-5 many
CASSLGPGGNFYEQYF TGTGCCAGCAGCTTAGGCCCCGGGGGTAACTTTTACGAGCAGTACTTC TRBJ2-7 NA TRBV7-2 NA
CASSFRAGVTDTQYF TGTGCCAGCAGCTTCCGAGCGGGAGTTACAGATACGCAGTATTTT TRBJ2-3 TRBD2 TRBV5-5 NA
CASSQGLAGAETQYF TGCGCCAGCAGCCAAGGACTAGCGGGAGCGGAGACCCAGTACTTC TRBJ2-5 TRBD2 TRBV4-3 many
CASSSEAKNIQYF TGTGCCAGCAGCTCAGAAGCCAAAAACATTCAGTACTTC TRBJ2-4 NA TRBV7-2 NA
CSAREITPLINEQYF TGCAGTGCTAGAGAAATAACCCCTCTAATCAACGAGCAGTACTTC TRBJ2-7 NA TRBV20-1 many
CASSSGDVAYGYTF TGTGCCAGCAGCTCAGGGGATGTGGCCTATGGCTACACCTTC TRBJ1-2 NA TRBV27 NA
CATSRDVGSRTQYF TGTGCCACCAGCAGAGACGTCGGGTCACGGACCCAGTACTTC TRBJ2-5 NA TRBV15 NA
CASSTGALSGYGYTF TGTGCCAGCAGTACAGGGGCGCTAAGTGGCTATGGCTACACCTTC TRBJ1-2 TRBD1 TRBV27 NA
CAISLTSSLNRGEGDEQFF TGTGCCATCAGTCTTACAAGTAGTCTTAACAGGGGAGAGGGTGATGAGCAGTTCTTC TRBJ2-1 TRBD1 TRBV10-3 NA
CASSFSNNEQFF TGTGCCAGCAGCTTTAGTAACAATGAGCAGTTCTTC TRBJ2-1 NA TRBV7-2 many
CASSSSRGASSYGYTF TGTGCCAGCAGCTCTAGTAGAGGGGCGAGTAGCTATGGCTACACCTTC TRBJ1-2 NA TRBV7-2 NA
CASTRGLAGTGELFF TGTGCCAGCACTCGAGGACTAGCGGGCACCGGGGAGCTGTTTTTT TRBJ2-2 TRBD2 TRBV2 many
CSTGAGFYEQYF TGCAGTACAGGGGCCGGGTTCTACGAGCAGTACTTC TRBJ2-7 TRBD1 TRBV20-1 NA
CASSRSRPDTGELFF TGTGCCAGCAGCCGAAGTAGACCGGACACCGGGGAGCTGTTTTTT TRBJ2-2 NA TRBV7-2 NA
CASSPRGGSAETQYF TGTGCCAGCAGTCCACGGGGGGGGTCCGCGGAGACCCAGTACTTC TRBJ2-5 TRBD2 TRBV27 NA
CASSQWGQGNEQFF TGTGCCAGCAGCCAATGGGGACAGGGGAATGAGCAGTTCTTC TRBJ2-1 TRBD1 TRBV3-1 NA
CSARARGPNNEQFF TGCAGTGCTAGAGCGCGGGGGCCGAACAATGAGCAGTTCTTC TRBJ2-1 NA TRBV20-1 NA
CSARTSSYNEQFF TGCAGTGCTCGGACTAGCTCCTACAATGAGCAGTTCTTC TRBJ2-1 TRBD2 TRBV20-1 few
CSVETVSGANVLTF TGCAGCGTTGAAACGGTCTCTGGGGCCAACGTCCTGACTTTC TRBJ2-6 NA TRBV29-1 once
CASSLEARGETQYF TGCGCCAGCAGCTTGGAGGCGAGGGGAGAGACCCAGTACTTC TRBJ2-5 NA TRBV5-1 NA
CASSPGVPTLSTDTQYF TGTGCCAGCAGCCCAGGAGTACCCACTTTAAGCACAGATACGCAGTATTTT TRBJ2-3 NA TRBV28 NA
CASSLDRGTYEQYF TGTGCCAGCAGCTTAGACAGGGGAACCTACGAGCAGTACTTC TRBJ2-7 TRBD1 TRBV7-6 few
CASSRRDRDYGYTF TGTGCCAGCAGTCGCCGGGACAGGGACTATGGCTACACCTTC TRBJ1-2 TRBD1 TRBV13 NA
CATALGTSGMFF TGTGCCACCGCGTTGGGGACTAGCGGGATGTTCTTC TRBJ2-5 TRBD2 TRBV7-9 NA
CASSPPGGTSDSEEQFF TGCGCCAGCAGCCCTCCTGGGGGGACTAGTGATTCGGAGGAGCAGTTCTTC TRBJ2-1 TRBD2 TRBV4-1 NA